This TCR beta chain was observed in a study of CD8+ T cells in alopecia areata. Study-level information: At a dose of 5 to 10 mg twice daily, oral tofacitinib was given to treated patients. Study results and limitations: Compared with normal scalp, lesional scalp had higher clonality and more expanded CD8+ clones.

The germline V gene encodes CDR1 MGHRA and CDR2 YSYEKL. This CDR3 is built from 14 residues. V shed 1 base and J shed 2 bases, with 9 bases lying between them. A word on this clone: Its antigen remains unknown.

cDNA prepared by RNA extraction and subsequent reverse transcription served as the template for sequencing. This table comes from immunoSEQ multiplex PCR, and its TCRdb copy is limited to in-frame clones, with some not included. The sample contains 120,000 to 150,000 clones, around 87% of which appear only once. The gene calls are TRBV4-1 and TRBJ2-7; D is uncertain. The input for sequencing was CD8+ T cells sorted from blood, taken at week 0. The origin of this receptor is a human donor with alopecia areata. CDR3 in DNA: TGCGCCAGCAGCCAAGGGGTTGCCGCCTACGAGCAGTACTTC. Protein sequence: CASSQGVAAYEQYF.